This section outlines one T cell receptor beta chain sequence together with its context. Sample time point: cycle 4 day 1 (C4D1), after more than five weeks of nivolumab. Brentuximab vedotin exposure varied, and every patient relapsed after autologous stem cell transplantation. The data derive from a study of PD-1 blockade in classical Hodgkin lymphoma. Germline CDR1 MNHEY, CDR2 SVGAGI. The CDR3 sequence is 13 residues long. V lost 5 bases and J 3 bases, leaving 11 bases between the germline ends. Repertoires were generated with immunoSEQ multiplex PCR, while TCRdb's copy carries only in-frame clones and drops some. The repertoire holds over 75,000 clones, with 90% as singletons.

This clonotype was obtained from a human donor with classical Hodgkin lymphoma. The V and J genes are TRBV6-5 and TRBJ2-7; a weak D match, TRBD2 (6 bases). The sequenced sample was peripheral blood mononuclear cells (PBMCs), obtained before the fourth cycle of nivolumab. The CDR3 bases are TGTGCCAGCAGTCCGCCCGGGGGCTACGAGCAGTACTTC. Encoded protein: CASSPPGGYEQYF.